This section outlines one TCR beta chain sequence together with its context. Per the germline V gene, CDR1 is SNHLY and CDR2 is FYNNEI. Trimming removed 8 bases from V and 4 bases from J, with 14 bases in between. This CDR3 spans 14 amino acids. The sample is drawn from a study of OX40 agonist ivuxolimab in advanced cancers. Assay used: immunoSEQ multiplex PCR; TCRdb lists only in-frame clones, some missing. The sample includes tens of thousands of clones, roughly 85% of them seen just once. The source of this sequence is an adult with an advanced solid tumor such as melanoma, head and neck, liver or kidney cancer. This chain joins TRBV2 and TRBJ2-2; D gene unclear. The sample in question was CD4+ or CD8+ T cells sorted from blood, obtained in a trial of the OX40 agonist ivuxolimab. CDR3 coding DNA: TGTGCCAGCGAACCGGGCCGCGGCACCGGGGAGCTGTTTTTT. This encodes CASEPGRGTGELFF. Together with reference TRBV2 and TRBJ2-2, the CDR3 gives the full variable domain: EPEVTQTPSHQVTQMGQEVILRCVPISNHLYFYWYRQILGQKVEFLVSFYNNEISEKSEIFDDQFSVERPDGSNFTLKIRSTKLEDSAMYFCASEPGRGTGELFFGEGSRLTVL.